The present entry profiles one TCR beta chain with its context. Antigen unknown. The record originates from a study of T cells in localized non-small cell lung cancer. Clones were sequenced by immunoSEQ multiplex PCR, and TCRdb holds only the in-frame ones, with some missing. The sample shows roughly 30,000 clones, 90% to 95% of them seen only once. The germline V and J ends were trimmed by 8 bases and 7 bases, with 20 bases remaining between them. Germline loops: CDR1 SGHNT, CDR2 YENEEA. The CDR3 has 15 residues. Study outcomes and limitations: Increased T cell density in blood showed an association with longer overall survival. In adjacent lung appeared a median 57 of the top 100 tumor clones. Because sequencing included only one region (of the tumor), heterogeneity remains possible.

The specimen was peripheral blood, collected before any cancer treatment. The chain combines TRBV11-3 with TRBJ1-4, with D possibly matching TRBD1 (5 bases). The clonotype was recovered from a woman aged 35-75 years with stage I lung adenocarcinoma. The CDR3 sequence: CASGKTATKFEKLFF. The CDR3 DNA is TGTGCCAGCGGCAAGACAGCGACCAAGTTTGAAAAACTGTTTTTT.